These T cell receptor beta chains were read from a single sample in a study of T-cell reconstitution after alpha-beta-depleted transplantation in children. TCRdb reanalysed the PCR reads using MiXCR and keeps one entry per CDR3 protein. The data contain 350,000 to 400,000 distinct CDR3 sequences, around 21% of them singletons. The source material was PBMCs from the stem cell graft donor, sampled from the stem cell graft. The receptors stem from a human donor who donated a stem cell graft to a child with acute myeloid leukemia. The CDR3 runs from the conserved cysteine through the conserved F or W. A D gene is named only where the DNA matches it firmly. Some rows have no size entry. The others give once, few or many, or a class for an expanded clone.

j_call: TRBJ2-3; d_call: TRBD2; v_call: TRBV24-1; clone_size: -; cdr3_aa: CATSPLAGKDTQYF; cdr3_nt: TGTGCCACCAGTCCCCTAGCGGGAAAAGATACGCAGTATTTT
j_call: TRBJ2-2; d_call: -; v_call: TRBV20-1; clone_size: few; cdr3_aa: CSARVHSNTGELFF; cdr3_nt: TGCAGTGCTAGAGTACATTCGAACACCGGGGAGCTGTTTTTT
j_call: TRBJ2-7; d_call: -; v_call: TRBV20-1; clone_size: -; cdr3_aa: CSASNLRWGLYEQYF; cdr3_nt: TGCAGTGCTAGCAATCTCCGTTGGGGGCTCTACGAGCAGTACTTC
j_call: TRBJ2-1; d_call: -; v_call: TRBV12-3/TRBV12-4; clone_size: -; cdr3_aa: CASRIRRGGNEQFF; cdr3_nt: TGTGCCAGCAGAATCCGACGGGGCGGCAATGAGCAGTTCTTC
j_call: TRBJ2-1; d_call: -; v_call: TRBV5-1; clone_size: -; cdr3_aa: CASSLAASVMGEQFF; cdr3_nt: TGCGCCAGCAGCTTGGCCGCGTCCGTGATGGGTGAGCAGTTCTTC
j_call: TRBJ2-3; d_call: -; v_call: TRBV4-3; clone_size: -; cdr3_aa: CASSHFWGDTDTQYF; cdr3_nt: TGCGCCAGCAGCCACTTCTGGGGGGACACAGATACGCAGTATTTT
j_call: TRBJ2-1; d_call: -; v_call: TRBV24-1; clone_size: -; cdr3_aa: CATSDPGPRGNEQFF; cdr3_nt: TGTGCCACCAGTGACCCCGGGCCGAGGGGCAATGAGCAGTTCTTC
j_call: TRBJ1-4; d_call: TRBD1; v_call: TRBV7-2; clone_size: few; cdr3_aa: CASSSTGGTDGKLFF; cdr3_nt: TGTGCCAGCAGCTCGACAGGGGGCACGGACGGAAAACTGTTTTTT
j_call: TRBJ2-7; d_call: TRBD2; v_call: TRBV7-8; clone_size: -; cdr3_aa: CASSFATHETSGRVHEQYF; cdr3_nt: TGTGCCAGCAGCTTTGCGACCCACGAAACTAGCGGGAGGGTTCACGAGCAGTACTTC
j_call: TRBJ2-1; d_call: TRBD2; v_call: TRBV20-1; clone_size: many; cdr3_aa: CSARPGLADNEQFF; cdr3_nt: TGCAGTGCTAGGCCGGGACTAGCGGACAATGAGCAGTTCTTC
j_call: TRBJ2-5; d_call: TRBD1; v_call: TRBV12-3/TRBV12-4; clone_size: many; cdr3_aa: CASSRDSQETQYF; cdr3_nt: TGTGCCAGCAGTAGGGACAGTCAAGAGACCCAGTACTTC
j_call: TRBJ2-1; d_call: TRBD2; v_call: TRBV27; clone_size: -; cdr3_aa: CASSLGTTYNEQFF; cdr3_nt: TGTGCCAGCAGTTTAGGGACTACCTACAATGAGCAGTTCTTC